The next 24 T cell receptor beta chains were all read from a single sample in a study of graft-versus-host responses after intestinal transplantation. Libraries were prepared by immunoSEQ multiplex PCR; TCRdb keeps only in-frame clonotypes and omits some of them. The sample contains 4,000 to 5,000 clones, over 25% of which appear only once. This specimen consisted of alloreactive CD4+ T cells from a mixed lymphocyte reaction culture, obtained before transplantation. Documented subset: CFSE-low proliferating T cells sorted from approximately 6-day pre-transplant mixed lymphocyte reaction (GvH or HvG direction). These receptor sequences come from a human patient who was an organ donor for intestinal transplantation.

This clone was counted only a few times. The chain links TRBV6-6 to TRBJ1-2; 9 bases match TRBD1. CDR3 length: 16 residues. V was clipped by 5 bases and J by 0 bases; unmatched bases: 7. Germline V lookup: CDR1 MNHNY, CDR2 SVGAGI (reference sequence). The CDR3 coding sequence is TGTGCCAGCAGTGCCGGGACAGGGAGGGCTAACTATGGCTACACCTTC. Its protein product is CASSAGTGRANYGYTF.

Judged by abundance, this clone is medium-sized. This chain joins TRBV18 and TRBJ1-1, with unresolved D. There are 14 residues in the CDR3. V dropped 1 base and J dropped 8 bases, with 14 bases sitting between them. Germline assignment: CDR1 KGHSH and CDR2 LQKENI. CDR3 nucleotides: TGTGCCAGCTCACCACTACTGGCCATTCCCGAAGCTTTCTTT. Translation: CASSPLLAIPEAFF. Using reference TRBV18 and TRBJ1-1 for the parts outside the CDR3, the full variable domain is NAGVMQNPRHLVRRRGQEARLRCSPMKGHSHVYWYRQLPEEGLKFMVYLQKENIIDESGMPKERFSAEFPKEGPSILRIQQVVRGDSAAYFCASSPLLAIPEAFFGQGTRLTVV.

This chain joins TRBV15 and TRBJ1-4; perhaps TRBD1 as D (5 bases). With 2 bases removed from V and 5 bases from J, the gap between germline ends came to 9 bases. The germline CDR1 and CDR2 sequences are LNHNV and YYDKDF (reference sequence). The CDR3 loop spans 14 amino acids. The CDR3 here is CATSRSGKNEKLFF. The DNA for the CDR3 is TGTGCCACCAGCAGATCAGGGAAGAATGAAAAACTGTTTTTT.

This clone appeared a few times. The V gene is TRBV6-6, the J gene TRBJ1-4; no reliable D call. Germline loops: CDR1 MNHNY, CDR2 SVGAGI (reference sequence). The CDR3 length is 13 residues. Trimming took off 6 bases at V and 8 bases at J, with 13 bases between the two ends. CDR3 amino acids: CASRGRLGEKLFF. DNA of the CDR3: TGTGCCAGCAGAGGTAGATTGGGCGAAAAACTGTTTTTT.

This chain links TRBV5-1 with TRBJ1-2, with 10 bases fitting TRBD1. Germline V gene lookup returns CDR1 SGHRS and CDR2 YFSETQ. V shed 3 bases and J 4 bases; nucleotides not matched to a gene: 6. This CDR3 spans 15 amino acids. DNA for the CDR3: TGCGCCAGCAGCTCTGGGACAGGGGCTGGCTATGGCTACACCTTC. Translating gives CASSSGTGAGYGYTF.

This chain connects TRBV2 to TRBJ1-6; 9 bases line up with TRBD1. The V segment lost 6 bases and the J segment 9 bases; nucleotides outside the gene matches: 0. CDR3 length equals 12 residues. The V gene's germline CDR1 is SNHLY and CDR2 FYNNEI. The CDR3 DNA reads as TGTGCCAGCAGACAGGGGGCTTCACCCCTCCACTTT. It is translated as CASRQGASPLHF.

The V call is TRBV27, the J call TRBJ1-1; a weak D match, TRBD1 (6 bases). Per germline, CDR1 MNHEY and CDR2 SMNVEV (reference sequence). The CDR3 is 13 residues long. Trimming shortened V by 7 bases and J by 4 bases, and 13 bases separated the two germline ends. The CDR3 DNA sequence: TGTGCCAGCACCAGGGGAATCGTCACTGAAGCTTTCTTT. Residues: CASTRGIVTEAFF.

Judged by abundance, this clone is medium-sized (0.01 to 0.1%). J is TRBJ2-3 and V is TRBV4-3; 10 bases fit TRBD1. This CDR3 region has 17 residues. The V segment lost 2 bases and the J segment 1 base; nucleotides outside the gene matches: 6. Germline V gives CDR1 LGHNA, CDR2 YSLEER. The CDR3 spells CASSQYTGTGGTDTQYF. The CDR3 bases are TGCGCCAGCAGCCAATATACCGGGACAGGGGGCACAGATACGCAGTATTTT.

This rearrangement joins TRBV30 to TRBJ1-1; no reliable D call. This CDR3 region has 11 residues. Per germline, CDR1 GTSNPN and CDR2 SVGIG (reference sequence). The V end was cut by 7 bases, the J end by 1 base, with 7 bases between. CDR3 coding DNA: TGTGCCTCACATACGAACACTGAAGCTTTCTTT. Residues: CASHTNTEAFF.

This clone is deemed medium-sized. The chain uses TRBV7-3 and TRBJ2-7, with 9 bases that match TRBD2. Per the germline V gene, CDR1 is SGHTA and CDR2 is FQGTGA. Trimming cost V 2 bases and J 0 bases; bases outside gene matches: 2. The CDR3 is 15 residues long. This chain's CDR3 is CASSLLAGSSYEQYF. The CDR3, as DNA: TGTGCCAGCAGCTTACTAGCGGGGAGCTCCTACGAGCAGTACTTC.

This clone was counted only a few times. The CDR3 protein is CASSFGLTGKSYNEQFF. In DNA, the CDR3 is TGTGCCAGCAGCTTCGGGTTGACAGGGAAGTCCTACAATGAGCAGTTCTTC. The chain recombines TRBV7-6 with TRBJ2-1; the match to TRBD1 covers 7 bases. After removal of 3 bases from V and 1 base from J, the junction contained 9 bases not matched to a gene. The V gene's germline CDR1 is SGHVS and CDR2 FNYEAQ. This CDR3 has 17 residues.

J is TRBJ2-7 and V is TRBV6-5; unclear D gene. The ends were cut back, 5 bases at V and 0 bases at J, with 14 bases in the middle. Per the germline V gene, CDR1 is MNHEY and CDR2 is SVGAGI. This CDR3 comprises 15 residues. The chain's CDR3 is CASSPDLLSSYEQYF. The CDR3 nucleotides read TGTGCCAGCAGTCCTGACTTACTGAGCTCCTACGAGCAGTACTTC.

About this clone itself: The junction does not match germline at one end; this may be a read error. Other DNA sequences within the sample encode an identical CDR3. J is TRBJ1-5 and V is TRBV18; weak D call: TRBD1 (5 bases). Germline-derived CDR1 and CDR2 are KGHSH and LQKENI. The CDR3 consists of 13 residues. DNA for the CDR3: TGTGCCAGCTCAGTGAGGGGAGATCAGCCCCAGCATTTC. It yields the protein CASSVRGDQPQHF.

By share of the sample, this clone is large (0.1 to 1%). The chain uses TRBV5-4 and TRBJ2-5; 11 bases fit TRBD1. J lost 2 bases, V lost 3 bases, and 0 bases had no gene match. Germline CDR1 is SGHNT and CDR2 is YYREEE (reference sequence). The CDR3 extends over 14 amino acids. The CDR3 sequence is CASSWDRGQETQYF. DNA for the CDR3: TGTGCCAGCAGCTGGGACAGGGGGCAAGAGACCCAGTACTTC.

The CDR3 sequence is CASRASTDTQYF. CDR3 sequence (DNA): TGTGCCAGCAGGGCTAGCACAGATACGCAGTATTTT. The V and J genes are TRBV6-6 and TRBJ2-3, with D unresolved. Looked up from germline, CDR1 is MNHNY and CDR2 is SVGAGI (reference sequence). This CDR3 comprises 12 residues. Trimming left V 6 bases short and J 0 bases short, with 4 bases between.

This clone was detected a few times. This chain connects TRBV5-3 to TRBJ2-2; TRBD1 matches 7 bases. TRBV5-3 is placed among ORFs of uncertain function. CDR3 length: 16 residues. Trimming cost V 0 bases and J 0 bases; bases outside gene matches: 2. CDR3 sequence reads: CARSLGQGANTGELFF. CDR3 coding DNA: TGTGCCAGAAGCTTGGGGCAGGGGGCGAACACCGGGGAGCTGTTTTTT.

V and J are TRBV2 and TRBJ1-6; tentative D call: TRBD1 (5 bases). Germline loops: CDR1 SNHLY, CDR2 FYNNEI. This CDR3 is built from 13 residues. Deletions cut 9 bases from V and 7 bases from J, with 13 bases between. CDR3 sequence reads: CARQRDENSPLHF. The DNA of the CDR3 is TGTGCCAGACAGCGGGACGAAAATTCACCCCTCCACTTT. Full variable domain (rest looked up from reference TRBV2 and TRBJ1-6): EPEVTQTPSHQVTQMGQEVILRCVPISNHLYFYWYRQILGQKVEFLVSFYNNEISEKSEIFDDQFSVERPDGSNFTLKIRSTKLEDSAMYFCARQRDENSPLHFGNGTRLTVT.

The rearrangement joins TRBV6-1 to TRBJ1-2, with D possibly matching TRBD1 (5 bases). Germline V gene lookup returns CDR1 MNHNS and CDR2 SASEGT. The CDR3 contains 13 residues. Trimming removed 6 bases from V and 5 bases from J, with 13 bases in between. DNA for the CDR3: TGTGCCAGCAGACCGCCAGGGTCATATGGCTACACCTTC. Translated, it gives CASRPPGSYGYTF.

The chain links TRBV10-1 to TRBJ2-4; 7 positions match TRBD1. The CDR3 runs to 18 residues. V lost 0 bases to trimming and J lost 5 bases; unmatched junction nucleotides: 13. Per the germline V gene, CDR1 is WNHNN and CDR2 is SYGVQD (reference sequence). The CDR3 DNA reads as TGCGCCAGCAGTGAGTCGGGAATAGGGGGCGCAGGCCAAAACATTCAGTACTTC. This codes for CASSESGIGGAGQNIQYF.

This clone appeared a few times. V gene TRBV5-5 combines with J gene TRBJ1-2; the D gene is possibly TRBD1 (6 bases). Germline lookup yields CDR1 SGHKS and CDR2 YYEKEE (reference sequence). There are 14 residues in the CDR3. Trimming left V 5 bases short and J 4 bases short, with 15 bases between. The DNA for the CDR3 is TGTGCCAGCAGTCAGGGGACGCGCGGCTATGGCTACACCTTC. Amino acid sequence: CASSQGTRGYGYTF.

This rearrangement joins TRBV4-3 to TRBJ2-4, with 12 positions matching TRBD2. CDR3 length: 20 residues. Trimming cost V 4 bases and J 0 bases; bases outside gene matches: 13. Germline lookup yields CDR1 LGHNA and CDR2 YSLEER. CDR3: CASSLHGLAGGTLAKNIQYF. DNA for the CDR3: TGCGCCAGCAGCCTACACGGGCTAGCGGGGGGGACCCTAGCCAAAAACATTCAGTACTTC.

This clone was seen a handful of times. The CDR3 reads CSVGGLARDEQYF. The DNA of the CDR3 is TGCAGCGTGGGAGGACTAGCTCGAGACGAGCAGTACTTC. This rearrangement joins TRBV29-1 to TRBJ2-7; 8 bases match TRBD2. Germline lookup yields CDR1 SQVTM and CDR2 ANQGSEA. After removal of 6 bases from V and 5 bases from J, the junction contained 9 bases not matched to a gene. The CDR3 spans 13 residues.

This sequence joins TRBV2 and TRBJ1-4, with 8 positions matching TRBD1. V shed 9 bases and J 8 bases; nucleotides not matched to a gene: 14. CDR1 is SNHLY, CDR2 FYNNEI, per germline. The CDR3 covers 15 residues. Here the CDR3 reads CASEVSTGVGEKLFF. In DNA form, the CDR3 reads TGTGCCAGTGAGGTATCGACAGGGGTGGGCGAAAAACTGTTTTTT.

By sample share, this clone is medium-sized. Here the CDR3 reads CASSYSGGRRYEQYF. CDR3 sequence (DNA): TGTGCCAGCAGTTACTCGGGGGGGAGGAGATACGAGCAGTACTTC. The gene calls are TRBV6-5 and TRBJ2-7; TRBD2 agrees at 7 bases. Germline-derived CDR1 and CDR2 are MNHEY and SVGAGI. V gave up 0 bases and J gave up 4 bases; unmatched junction bases: 6. This CDR3 has 15 amino acids.